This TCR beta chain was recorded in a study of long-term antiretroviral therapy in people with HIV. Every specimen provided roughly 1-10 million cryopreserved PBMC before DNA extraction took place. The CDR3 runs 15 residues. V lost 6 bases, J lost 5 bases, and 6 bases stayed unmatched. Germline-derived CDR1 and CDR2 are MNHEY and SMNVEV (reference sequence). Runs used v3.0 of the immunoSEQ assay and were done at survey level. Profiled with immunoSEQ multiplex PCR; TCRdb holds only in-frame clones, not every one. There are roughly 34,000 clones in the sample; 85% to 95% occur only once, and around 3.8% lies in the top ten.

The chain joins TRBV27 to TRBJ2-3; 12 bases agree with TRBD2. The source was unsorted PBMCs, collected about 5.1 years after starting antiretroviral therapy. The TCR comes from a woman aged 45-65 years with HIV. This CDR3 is CASRRLAGGVDTQYF. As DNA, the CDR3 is TGTGCCAGCAGACGTCTAGCGGGGGGGGTAGATACGCAGTATTTT.